Following are 20 T cell receptor beta chains from one sample sequenced in a study of blood T cells in healthy people across ages (dated by TCRdb to the mid-2010s). Library prep was done by 5' RACE. These reads were obtained on an Illumina HiSeq 2500. A second PCR of roughly 6 to 11 cycles was run with a J-beta primer mix and a sample-barcoded 5' primer. TCRdb itself trimmed the public reads at Q25 with fastp, ran MiXCR and retained productive beta chains. Each record represents a unique CDR3 protein, reported with the most common genes and DNA among its rows. Across this sample there are roughly 800,000 distinct CDR3 sequences, with about a quarter seen only once. 3% of the sample comes from the top ten. These data also featured in a second study, about T cells of mothers and their children.

Sequences were obtained from blood. These receptors were obtained from a boy aged 5-17 years in good health.

On this clonotype itself: The junction differs from germline at one of its ends, possibly a read error. The chain combines TRBV7-2 with TRBJ2-3; D not resolved. This CDR3 contains 17 residues. Germline V gene sequence: CDR1 SGHTA, CDR2 FQGNSA. The CDR3 region has the DNA TGTGCCAGCAGTTTAGGGCGGCGGTTAGCAAGCACAGATACGCAGTATTTT. Its translation is CASSLGRRLASTDTQYF.

This clonotype was counted between two and nine times. The J gene is TRBJ2-5, the V gene TRBV9; the D gene is possibly TRBD2 (5 bases). The V gene's germline CDR1 is SGDLS and CDR2 YYNGEE. V lost 0 bases, J lost 3 bases, and 12 bases lay in between. The CDR3 totals 15 residues. The CDR3 protein is CASSVVTDGKETQYF. The CDR3 nucleotides are TGTGCCAGCAGCGTAGTGACCGACGGGAAAGAGACCCAGTACTTC.

In nucleotides, the CDR3 is TGTGCCACCAGCAGAGAGCACAGGGGGCGCGAGCAGTACTTC. It yields the protein CATSREHRGREQYF. The rearrangement joins TRBV15 to TRBJ2-5, with 9 bases fitting TRBD1. The J call may be mistaken, given a closer DNA end match to TRBJ2-7. Germline V gene data show CDR1 as LNHNV and CDR2 as YYDKDF (reference sequence). The CDR3 has 14 residues.

Worth noting for this clonotype: The germline gene is not matched at one end of the junction; a read error may be the cause. The chain carries TRBV24-1 and TRBJ2-5; tentatively, D is TRBD2 (5 bases). The DNA end favors TRBJ2-7, so the J call may be wrong. The CDR3 extends over 10 amino acids. Germline V CDR1 and CDR2: KGHDR, SFDVKD. The CDR3 nucleotides are TGCGAGAGGCCCGGGGACGAGCAGTACTTC. Its protein product is CERPGDEQYF.

The chain has TRBV4-1 and TRBJ2-3; maybe TRBD2 (5 bases). CDR3 size: 16 residues. Trimming took 6 bases from V and 3 from J, leaving 19 bases between them. CDR1 and CDR2 from the germline V gene are MGHRA and YSYEKL. CDR3 sequence: CASRSSLALLTDTQYF. CDR3 DNA sequence: TGCGCCAGCAGGTCTAGCCTAGCTCTGTTGACAGATACGCAGTATTTT.

As concerns this clonotype: One end of the junction fails to match germline, which may point to a read error. The chain joins TRBV7-9 to TRBJ2-7; TRBD2 agrees at 10 bases. The CDR3 runs 12 residues. Germline values: CDR1 SEHNR, CDR2 FQNEAQ (reference sequence). CDR3 sequence: CVSSGGAREQYF. The CDR3 bases are TGTGTCAGCAGCGGGGGGGCGCGCGAGCAGTACTTC.

The chain combines TRBV14 with TRBJ2-6, with no clear D. V was clipped by 3 bases and J by 15 bases, with 15 bases between them. The CDR3 covers 13 residues. Germline V CDR1 and CDR2: SGHDN, FVKESK. CDR3 protein: CASSQDPGSSLTF. CDR3 sequence (DNA): TGTGCCAGCAGCCAGGACCCAGGCTCTTCCCTGACTTTC.

The rearrangement uses TRBV29-1 and TRBJ2-7; D might be TRBD2 (6 bases). The germline V and J ends were trimmed by 6 bases and 3 bases, with 15 bases remaining between them. CDR3 length: 13 residues. Germline lookup yields CDR1 SQVTM and CDR2 ANQGSEA. DNA of the CDR3: TGCAGCGTCCTAGCGTTGGACCACTACGAGCAGTACTTC. Its protein product is CSVLALDHYEQYF.

This clonotype appeared a few times. The chain employs TRBV12-3 or TRBV12-4 and TRBJ2-4, with TRBD1 as a possible D gene (6 bases). This CDR3 region has 14 residues. V lost 5 bases and J lost 4, with 12 bases in between. In nucleotides, the CDR3 is TGTGCCAGCAGTGACAGGATTCAAAAAAACATTCAGTACTTC. The encoded protein is CASSDRIQKNIQYF.

The genes are TRBV29-1 and TRBJ2-3, with D perhaps TRBD1 or TRBD2 (5 bases each). The CDR3 consists of 12 residues. V was shortened by 7 bases and J by 3 bases, with 11 bases between the two germline ends. CDR1 is SQVTM and CDR2 is ANQGSEA in the germline V gene. CDR3 amino acids: CSARGETDTQYF. As DNA, the CDR3 is TGCAGCGCGAGGGGAGAAACAGATACGCAGTATTTT.

This clonotype was detected only a few times. The CDR3 protein is CSARAPGAPNQPQHF. CDR3 bases: TGCAGTGCTAGAGCTCCGGGGGCCCCCAATCAGCCCCAGCATTTT. This sequence joins TRBV20-1 and TRBJ1-5; the D gene is possibly TRBD1 (6 bases). This CDR3 is 15 amino acids long. CDR1 is DFQATT and CDR2 is SNEGSKA in the germline V gene (reference sequence). Trimming removed 1 base at V and 3 bases at J, with 13 bases between.

DNA for the CDR3: TGCGCCAGCAGCAAAGGGGAGGGCGAGCAGTACTTC. As protein: CASSKGEGEQYF. V usage is TRBV5-1 and J usage is TRBJ2-7; 7 bases align to TRBD2. CDR3 length equals 12 residues. The V and J ends lost 4 bases and 6 bases, in that order; junction bases with no gene match: 4. The germline V gene has CDR1 SGHRS and CDR2 YFSETQ.

This clonotype turned up a few times. An end of the junction differs from the germline gene, which may be a read error. The chain has TRBV27 and TRBJ1-1; D possibly corresponds to TRBD1 (5 bases). The CDR3 covers 14 residues. Germline V CDR1 and CDR2: MNHEY, SMNVEV (reference sequence). In DNA form, the CDR3 reads TGTGCCGGCAGTATGGGACGGATGAACACTGAAGCTTTCTTT. The encoded protein is CAGSMGRMNTEAFF.

This chain uses TRBV6-6 with TRBJ2-7; D not resolved. The V and J ends lost 5 bases and 3 bases respectively, with 20 bases between them. Germline loops: CDR1 MNHNY, CDR2 SVGAGI (reference sequence). This CDR3 spans 16 amino acids. The CDR3 here is CASSNPPVGSDYEQYF. The CDR3 DNA reads as TGTGCCAGCAGTAACCCTCCAGTTGGAAGTGACTACGAGCAGTACTTC.

This rearrangement joins TRBV14 to TRBJ2-2; possible D gene TRBD2, 6 bases. The CDR3 is made up of 17 amino acids. The V and J ends lost 2 bases and 7 bases respectively, with 20 bases between them. The germline CDR1 and CDR2 sequences are SGHDN and FVKESK. CDR3 sequence reads: CASSQYATRLGFGELFF. The CDR3 coding sequence is TGTGCCAGCAGCCAATACGCGACTAGGCTGGGATTCGGGGAGCTGTTTTTT.

A few counts support this clonotype. V is TRBV6-6 and J is TRBJ2-5; D might be TRBD1 (6 bases). V lost 0 bases, J lost 4 bases, and 12 bases lay in between. The CDR3 extends over 15 amino acids. Germline V gene lookup returns CDR1 MNHNY and CDR2 SVGAGI (reference sequence). In DNA, the CDR3 is TGTGCCAGCAGTTACTCAGGACAGCCCCGAGAGACCCAGTACTTC. Translated, it gives CASSYSGQPRETQYF.

In its sample, this clonotype was seen a few times. This rearrangement joins TRBV5-1 to TRBJ1-4, with a tentative D call TRBD1 (5 bases). Trimming left V 0 bases short and J 6 bases short, with 15 bases between. The CDR3 has 16 amino acids. CDR1 and CDR2 (germline): SGHRS, YFSETQ. The CDR3 protein is CASSLGLQGRDEKLFF. The CDR3 DNA follows: TGCGCCAGCAGCTTGGGTTTGCAGGGCAGAGATGAAAAACTGTTTTTT.

This clonotype came up a few times. The chain has TRBV6-5 and TRBJ2-2; TRBD1 agrees at 9 bases. This CDR3 contains 14 residues. After removal of 8 bases from V and 6 bases from J, the junction contained 7 bases not matched to a gene. Germline V gene data show CDR1 as MNHEY and CDR2 as SVGAGI. CDR3 loop: CASGTGLSPGELFF. CDR3 nucleotides: TGTGCCAGCGGGACAGGGCTTTCTCCCGGGGAGCTGTTTTTT.

Only a few counts were recorded for this clonotype. V usage is TRBV6-5 and J usage is TRBJ1-1; D unclear. The CDR3 consists of 14 residues. Per the germline V gene, CDR1 is MNHEY and CDR2 is SVGAGI. With 6 bases removed from V and 4 bases from J, the gap between germline ends came to 15 bases. DNA for the CDR3: TGTGCCAGCAGCGCACGGTTTTGGGGCACTGAAGCTTTCTTT. It translates to CASSARFWGTEAFF.

This clonotype was seen a few times. The chain is built from TRBV6-6 and TRBJ1-4; D call uncertain. Trimming removed 6 bases at V and 4 bases at J, with 6 bases between. This CDR3 comprises 12 residues. The germline V gene has CDR1 MNHNY and CDR2 SVGAGI (reference sequence). The CDR3 is CASRRVNEKLFF. The CDR3, as DNA: TGTGCCAGCAGACGGGTTAATGAAAAACTGTTTTTT.